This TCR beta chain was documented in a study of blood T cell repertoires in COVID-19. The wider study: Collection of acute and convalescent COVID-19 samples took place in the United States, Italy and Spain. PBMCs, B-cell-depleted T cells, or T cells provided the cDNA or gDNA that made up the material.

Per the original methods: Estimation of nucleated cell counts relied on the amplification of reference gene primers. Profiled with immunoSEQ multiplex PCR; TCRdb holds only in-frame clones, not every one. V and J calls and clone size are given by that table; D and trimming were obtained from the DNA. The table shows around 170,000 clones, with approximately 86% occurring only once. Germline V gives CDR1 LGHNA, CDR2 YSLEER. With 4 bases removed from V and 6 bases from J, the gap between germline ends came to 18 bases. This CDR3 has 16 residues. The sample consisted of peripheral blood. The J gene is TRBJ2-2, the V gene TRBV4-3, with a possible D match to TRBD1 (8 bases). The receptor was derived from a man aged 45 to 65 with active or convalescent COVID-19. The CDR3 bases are TGCGCCAGCAGCCTACAACACAGGGGGGGGTCCGGGGAGCTGTTTTTT. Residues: CASSLQHRGGSGELFF.